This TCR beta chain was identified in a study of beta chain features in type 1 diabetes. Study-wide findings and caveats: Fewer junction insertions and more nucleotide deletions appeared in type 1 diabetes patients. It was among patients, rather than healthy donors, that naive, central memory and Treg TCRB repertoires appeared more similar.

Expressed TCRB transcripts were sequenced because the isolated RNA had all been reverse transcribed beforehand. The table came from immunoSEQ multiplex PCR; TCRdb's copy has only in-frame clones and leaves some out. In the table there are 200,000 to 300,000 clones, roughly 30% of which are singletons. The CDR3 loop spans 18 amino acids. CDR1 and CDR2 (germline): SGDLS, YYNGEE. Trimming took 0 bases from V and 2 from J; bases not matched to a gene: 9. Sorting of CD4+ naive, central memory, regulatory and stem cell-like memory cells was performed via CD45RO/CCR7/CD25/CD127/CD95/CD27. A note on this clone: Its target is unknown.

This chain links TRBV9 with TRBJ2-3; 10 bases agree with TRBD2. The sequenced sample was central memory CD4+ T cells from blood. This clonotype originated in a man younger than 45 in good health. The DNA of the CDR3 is TGTGCCAGCAGCGTAGGGCGGCCAGCGGGGGGGAACACAGATACGCAGTATTTT. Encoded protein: CASSVGRPAGGNTDTQYF.